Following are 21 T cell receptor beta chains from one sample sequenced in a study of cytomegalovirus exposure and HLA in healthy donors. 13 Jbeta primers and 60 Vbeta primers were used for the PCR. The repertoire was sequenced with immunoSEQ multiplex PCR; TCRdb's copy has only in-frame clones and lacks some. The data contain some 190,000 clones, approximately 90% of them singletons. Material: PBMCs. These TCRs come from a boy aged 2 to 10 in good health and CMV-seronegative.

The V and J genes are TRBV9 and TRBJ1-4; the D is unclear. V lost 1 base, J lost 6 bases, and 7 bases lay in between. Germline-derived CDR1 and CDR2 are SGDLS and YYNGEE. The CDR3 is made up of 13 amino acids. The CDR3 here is CASSVSLDEKLFF. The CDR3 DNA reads TGTGCCAGCAGCGTAAGCCTCGATGAAAAACTGTTTTTT. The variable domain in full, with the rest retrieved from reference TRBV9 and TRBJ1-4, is DSGVTQTPKHLITATGQRVTLRCSPRSGDLSVYWYQQSLDQGLQFLIQYYNGEERAKGNILERFSAQQFPDLHSELNLSSLELGDSALYFCASSVSLDEKLFFGSGTQLSVL.

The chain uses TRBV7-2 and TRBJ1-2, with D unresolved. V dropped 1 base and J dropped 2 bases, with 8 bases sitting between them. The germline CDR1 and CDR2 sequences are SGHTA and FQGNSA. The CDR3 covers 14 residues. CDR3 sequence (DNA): TGTGCCAGCAGCTTAGTTGAGGGAAACTATGGCTACACCTTC. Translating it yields CASSLVEGNYGYTF.

The CDR3: CASSLVQGGRVIHPREQYF. The CDR3 DNA reads TGTGCCAGCAGCTTAGTTCAGGGGGGCAGGGTAATCCATCCCCGGGAGCAGTACTTC. This rearrangement joins TRBV7-9 to TRBJ2-5; D is possibly TRBD1 (7 bases). Germline lookup yields CDR1 SEHNR and CDR2 FQNEAQ (reference sequence). The CDR3 has 19 amino acids. The V end lost 1 base, the J end lost 11 bases, and 32 bases lay between the germline ends. Based on the CDR3 plus reference TRBV7-9 and TRBJ2-5, the full variable domain is DTGVSQNPRHKITKRGQNVTFRCDPISEHNRLYWYRQTLGQGPEFLTYFQNEAQLEKSRLLSDRFSAERPKGSFSTLEIQRTEQGDSAMYLCASSLVQGGRVIHPREQYFGPGTRLLVL.

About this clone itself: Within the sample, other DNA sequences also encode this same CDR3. CDR3 in amino acids: CASSSGQTNEKLFF. CDR3 nucleotide sequence: TGTGCCAGCAGTTCGGGACAGACTAATGAAAAACTGTTTTTT. The genes are TRBV2 and TRBJ1-4, with 7 bases matching TRBD1. There are 14 residues in the CDR3. Germline CDR1 is SNHLY and CDR2 is FYNNEI. J was trimmed by 2 bases and V by 5 bases; bases with no gene match: 2. The full variable domain, with the rest looked up from reference TRBV2 and TRBJ1-4, is EPEVTQTPSHQVTQMGQEVILRCVPISNHLYFYWYRQILGQKVEFLVSFYNNEISEKSEIFDDQFSVERPDGSNFTLKIRSTKLEDSAMYFCASSSGQTNEKLFFGSGTQLSVL.

CDR3 in DNA: TGTGCCAGTTCTGGCCGAACCTTCCAAGAGACCCAGTACTTC. It yields the protein CASSGRTFQETQYF. The J gene is TRBJ2-5, the V gene TRBV5-4; D not resolved. V was shortened by 8 bases and J by 1 base, with 15 bases between the two germline ends. The length of the CDR3 is 14 residues. The germline V gene has CDR1 SGHNT and CDR2 YYREEE (reference sequence).

The CDR3 DNA reads as TGTGCCAGCACCAATTTAGCTAACTATGGCTACACCTTC. It translates to CASTNLANYGYTF. The chain links TRBV2 to TRBJ1-2, with D uncertain. Deletions cut 7 bases from V and 0 bases from J, with 9 bases between. Looked up from germline, CDR1 is SNHLY and CDR2 is FYNNEI. The CDR3 extends over 13 amino acids.

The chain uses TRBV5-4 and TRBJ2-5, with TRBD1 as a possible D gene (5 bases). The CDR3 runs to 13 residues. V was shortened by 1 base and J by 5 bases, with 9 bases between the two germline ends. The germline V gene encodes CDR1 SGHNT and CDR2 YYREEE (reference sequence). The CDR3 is CASSLNKGETQYF. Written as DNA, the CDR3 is TGTGCCAGCAGCTTGAATAAGGGGGAGACCCAGTACTTC.

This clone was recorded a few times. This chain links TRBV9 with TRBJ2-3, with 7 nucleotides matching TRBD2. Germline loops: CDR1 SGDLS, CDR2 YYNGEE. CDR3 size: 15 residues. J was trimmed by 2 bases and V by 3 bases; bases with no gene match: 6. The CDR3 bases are TGTGCCAGCAGCGATCCAGCGGGGTTCACAGATACGCAGTATTTT. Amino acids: CASSDPAGFTDTQYF.

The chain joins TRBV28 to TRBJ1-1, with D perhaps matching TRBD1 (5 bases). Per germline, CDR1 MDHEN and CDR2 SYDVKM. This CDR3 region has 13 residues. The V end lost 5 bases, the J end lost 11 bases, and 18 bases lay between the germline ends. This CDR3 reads CASSPIQVSRAFF. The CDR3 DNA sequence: TGTGCCAGCAGTCCTATACAGGTATCGCGGGCTTTCTTT.

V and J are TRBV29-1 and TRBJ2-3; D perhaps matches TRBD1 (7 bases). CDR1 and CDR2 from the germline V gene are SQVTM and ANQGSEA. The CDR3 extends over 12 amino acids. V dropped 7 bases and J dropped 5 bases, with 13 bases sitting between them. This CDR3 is CSASQGGDTQYF. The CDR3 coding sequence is TGCAGCGCCAGTCAGGGGGGAGATACGCAGTATTTT.

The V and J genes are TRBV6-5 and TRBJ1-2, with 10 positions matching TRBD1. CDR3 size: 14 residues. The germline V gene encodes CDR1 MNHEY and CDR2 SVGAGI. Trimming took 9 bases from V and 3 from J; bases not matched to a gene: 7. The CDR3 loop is CASNPGQGYYGYTF. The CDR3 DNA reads TGTGCCAGTAACCCGGGACAGGGGTACTATGGCTACACCTTC.

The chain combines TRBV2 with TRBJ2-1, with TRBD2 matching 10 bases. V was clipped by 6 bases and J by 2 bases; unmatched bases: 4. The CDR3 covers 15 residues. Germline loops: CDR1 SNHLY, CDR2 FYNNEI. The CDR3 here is CASRGTSAPYNEQFF. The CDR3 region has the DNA TGTGCCAGCAGGGGGACTAGCGCGCCCTACAATGAGCAGTTCTTC.

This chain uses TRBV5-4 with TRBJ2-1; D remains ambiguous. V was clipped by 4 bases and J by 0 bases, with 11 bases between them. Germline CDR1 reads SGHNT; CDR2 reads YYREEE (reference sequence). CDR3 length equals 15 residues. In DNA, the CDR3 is TGTGCCAGCAGCCCTGGTTCCGGCTCCTACAATGAGCAGTTCTTC. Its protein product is CASSPGSGSYNEQFF.

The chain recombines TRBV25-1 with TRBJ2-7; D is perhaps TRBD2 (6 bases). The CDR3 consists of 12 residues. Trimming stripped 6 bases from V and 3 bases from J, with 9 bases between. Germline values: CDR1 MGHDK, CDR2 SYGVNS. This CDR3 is CASSWGDYEQYF. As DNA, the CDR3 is TGTGCCAGCAGCTGGGGGGACTACGAGCAGTACTTC.

CDR3 sequence reads: CASNRRSEAFF. The CDR3 DNA reads as TGTGCCAGCAACCGGAGATCTGAAGCTTTCTTT. The rearrangement uses TRBV6-1 and TRBJ1-1; D is undetermined. The CDR3 covers 11 residues. The V gene's germline CDR1 is MNHNS and CDR2 SASEGT. Deletions cut 7 bases from V and 6 bases from J, with 9 bases between.

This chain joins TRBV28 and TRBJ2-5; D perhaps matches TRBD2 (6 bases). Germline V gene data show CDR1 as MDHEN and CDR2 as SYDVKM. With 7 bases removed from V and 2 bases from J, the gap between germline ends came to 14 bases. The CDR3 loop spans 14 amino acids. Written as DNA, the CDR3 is TGTGCCAGCATCCTCTCCGGGGGACAAGAGACCCAGTACTTC. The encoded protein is CASILSGGQETQYF. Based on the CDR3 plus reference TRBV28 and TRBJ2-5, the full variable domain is DVKVTQSSRYLVKRTGEKVFLECVQDMDHENMFWYRQDPGLGLRLIYFSYDVKMKEKGDIPEGYSVSREKKERFSLILESASTNQTSMYLCASILSGGQETQYFGPGTRLLVL.

In DNA, the CDR3 is TGTGCCAGCAGTGAACATGAAGCTTTCTTT. It yields the protein CASSEHEAFF. The chain has TRBV6-1 and TRBJ1-1; unclear D gene. Germline CDR1 is MNHNS and CDR2 is SASEGT. V shed 2 bases and J shed 7 bases, with 2 bases lying between them. The CDR3 runs 10 residues.

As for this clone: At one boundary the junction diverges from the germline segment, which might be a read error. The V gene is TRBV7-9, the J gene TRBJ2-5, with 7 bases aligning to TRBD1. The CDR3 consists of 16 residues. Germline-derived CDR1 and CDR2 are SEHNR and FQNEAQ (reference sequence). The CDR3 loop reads CSSSHHKLTGEETQYF. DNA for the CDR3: TGTTCCAGCAGCCACCATAAACTCACAGGGGAAGAGACCCAGTACTTC.

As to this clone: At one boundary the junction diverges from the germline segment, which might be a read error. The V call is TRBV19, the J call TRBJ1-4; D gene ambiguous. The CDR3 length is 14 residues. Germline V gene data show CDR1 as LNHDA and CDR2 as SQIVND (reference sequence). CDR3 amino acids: CASSHVGDGEKLSF. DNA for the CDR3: TGTGCCAGTAGCCACGTCGGGGATGGAGAAAAACTGTCTTTT.

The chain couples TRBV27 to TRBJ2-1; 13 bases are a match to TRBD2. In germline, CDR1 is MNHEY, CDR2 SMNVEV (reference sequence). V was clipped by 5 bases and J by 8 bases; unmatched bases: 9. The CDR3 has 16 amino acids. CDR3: CASSTRLAGGPHEQFF. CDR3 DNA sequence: TGTGCCAGCAGTACCCGACTAGCGGGAGGCCCCCATGAGCAGTTCTTC.

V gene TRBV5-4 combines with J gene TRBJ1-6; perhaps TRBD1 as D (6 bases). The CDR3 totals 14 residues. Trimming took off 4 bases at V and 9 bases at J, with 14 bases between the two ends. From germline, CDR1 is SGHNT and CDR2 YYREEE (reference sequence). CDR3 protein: CASSPGGGVSPLHF. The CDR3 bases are TGTGCCAGCAGCCCGGGAGGGGGGGTTTCACCCCTCCACTTT.